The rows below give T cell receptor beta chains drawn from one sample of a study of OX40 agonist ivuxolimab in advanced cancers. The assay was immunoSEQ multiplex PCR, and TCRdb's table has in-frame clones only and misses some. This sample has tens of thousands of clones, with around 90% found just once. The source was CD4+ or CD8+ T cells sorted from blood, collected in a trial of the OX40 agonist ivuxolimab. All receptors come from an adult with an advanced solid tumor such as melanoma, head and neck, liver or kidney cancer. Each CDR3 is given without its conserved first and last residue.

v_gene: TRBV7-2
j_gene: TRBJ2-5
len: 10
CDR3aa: ASSSNRETQY

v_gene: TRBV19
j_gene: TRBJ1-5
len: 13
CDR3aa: ASSLLPDSNQPQH

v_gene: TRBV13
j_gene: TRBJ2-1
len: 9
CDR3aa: ASSPYNEQF

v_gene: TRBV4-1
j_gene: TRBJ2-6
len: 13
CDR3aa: ASSQAGAGANVLT

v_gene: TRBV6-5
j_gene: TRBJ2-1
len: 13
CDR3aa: ASSYDRGHYNEQF

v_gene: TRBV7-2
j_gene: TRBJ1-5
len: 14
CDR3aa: ASSLSGTASNQPQH

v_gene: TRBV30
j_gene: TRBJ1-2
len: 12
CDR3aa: AWSRRTVNYGYT

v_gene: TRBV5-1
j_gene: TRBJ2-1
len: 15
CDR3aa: ASSLDVGAGAGDEQF

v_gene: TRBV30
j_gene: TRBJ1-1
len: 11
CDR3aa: AWRKQASTEAF

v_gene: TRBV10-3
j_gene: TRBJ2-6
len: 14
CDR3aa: AISAGQGTGANVLT

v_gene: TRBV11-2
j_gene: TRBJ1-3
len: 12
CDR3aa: ASSSPHPVHTIY

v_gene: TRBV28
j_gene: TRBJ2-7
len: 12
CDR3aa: ASSGEGLSYEQY

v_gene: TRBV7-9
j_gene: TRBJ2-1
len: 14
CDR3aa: ASSQYQLSSYNEQF

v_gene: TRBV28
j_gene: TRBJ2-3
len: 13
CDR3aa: ASSLFSRPADTQY

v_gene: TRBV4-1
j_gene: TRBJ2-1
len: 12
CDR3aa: ASSPGLAGGEQF

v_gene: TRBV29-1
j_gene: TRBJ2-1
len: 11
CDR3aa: SARPQGAGEQF

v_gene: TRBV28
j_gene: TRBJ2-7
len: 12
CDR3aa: ASILAGGPYEQY

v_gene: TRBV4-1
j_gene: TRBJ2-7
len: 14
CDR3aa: ASSQGTSGSSYEQY

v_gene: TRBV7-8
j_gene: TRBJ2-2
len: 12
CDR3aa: ASSLLANTGELF

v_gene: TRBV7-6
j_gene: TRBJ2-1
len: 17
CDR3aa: ASSLGQGRLAGAKNEQF

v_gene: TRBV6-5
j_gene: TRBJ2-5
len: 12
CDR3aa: ASGYAQAQETQY

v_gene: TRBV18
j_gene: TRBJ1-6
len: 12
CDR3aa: ASSVDRELSPLH

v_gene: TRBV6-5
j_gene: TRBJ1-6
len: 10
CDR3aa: ASRRTNSPLH

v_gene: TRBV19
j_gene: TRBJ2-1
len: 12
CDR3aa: ASTMSGVNNEQF

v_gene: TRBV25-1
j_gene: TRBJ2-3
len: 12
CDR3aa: ASSAAVSTDTQY

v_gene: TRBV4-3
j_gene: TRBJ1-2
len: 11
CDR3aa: ASSPSSPGGYT

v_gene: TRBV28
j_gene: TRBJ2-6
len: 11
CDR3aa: ASIESGANVLT

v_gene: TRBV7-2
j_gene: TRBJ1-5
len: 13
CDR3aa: ASSRGQGGGGPQH

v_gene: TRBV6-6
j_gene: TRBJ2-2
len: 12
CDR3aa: ASKPNYGSGELF

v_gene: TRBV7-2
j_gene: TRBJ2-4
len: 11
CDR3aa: ASSSGGPDIQY

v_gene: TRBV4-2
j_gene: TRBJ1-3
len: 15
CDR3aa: ASSQVTKGFAGNTIY

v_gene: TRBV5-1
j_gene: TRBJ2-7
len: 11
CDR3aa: ASSFQDRGEQY

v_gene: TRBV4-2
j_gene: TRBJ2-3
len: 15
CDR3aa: ASSQLRGGSGSDTQY

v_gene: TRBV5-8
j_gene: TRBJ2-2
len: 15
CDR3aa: ASSSNTGTGRIGELF

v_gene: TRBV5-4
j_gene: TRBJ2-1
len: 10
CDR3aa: ASSFPAGEQF

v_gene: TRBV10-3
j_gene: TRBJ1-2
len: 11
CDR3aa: AISEEGNYGYT

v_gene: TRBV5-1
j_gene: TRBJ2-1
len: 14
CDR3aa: ASSATTSGRVDEQF

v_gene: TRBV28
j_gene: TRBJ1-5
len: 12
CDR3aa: ASAGRAVNQPQH

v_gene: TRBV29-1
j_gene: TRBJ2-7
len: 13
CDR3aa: SVDGTGGHTREQY

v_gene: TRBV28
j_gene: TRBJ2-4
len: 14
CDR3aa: ASGSATGSAKNIQY

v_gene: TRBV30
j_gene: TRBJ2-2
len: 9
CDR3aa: AWRWTGELF

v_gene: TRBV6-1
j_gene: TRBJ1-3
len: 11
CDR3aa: ASRDSSGNTIY